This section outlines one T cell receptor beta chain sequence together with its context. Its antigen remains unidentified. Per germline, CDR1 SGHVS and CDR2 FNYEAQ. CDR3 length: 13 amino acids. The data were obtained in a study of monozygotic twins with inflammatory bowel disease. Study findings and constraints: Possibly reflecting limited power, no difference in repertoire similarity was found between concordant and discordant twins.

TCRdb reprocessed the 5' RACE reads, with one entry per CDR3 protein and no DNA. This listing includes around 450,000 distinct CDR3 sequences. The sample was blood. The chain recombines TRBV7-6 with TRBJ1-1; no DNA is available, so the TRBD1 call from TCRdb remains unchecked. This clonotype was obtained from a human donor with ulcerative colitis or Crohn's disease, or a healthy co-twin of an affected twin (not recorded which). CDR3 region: CASSLDRGAEAFF. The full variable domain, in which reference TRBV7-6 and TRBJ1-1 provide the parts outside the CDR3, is GAGVSQSPRYKVTKRGQDVALRCDPISGHVSLYWYRQALGQGPEFLTYFNYEAQQDKSGLPNDRFSAERPEGSISTLTIQRTEQRDSAMYRCASSLDRGAEAFFGQGTRLTVV.